This TCR beta chain is from a study of CD8 T cells in ankylosing spondylitis (dated by TCRdb to 2017 to 2019). About the full investigation: The study set out to find disease-linked TCR variants by profiling T cell receptor beta repertoires in ankylosing spondylitis patients and healthy donors. The full study cohort comprised 20 to 30 ankylosing spondylitis patients and 110 or so healthy donors. Samples of peripheral blood were taken, and for ankylosing spondylitis patients, synovial fluid was collected as well.

With regard to this clonotype: Its cognate antigen has yet to be identified. The record has no base qualities; no much larger clone is one base away.

Sequencing relied on an Illumina HiSeq 2500. Quantitative 5'-RACE with molecular barcodes was the method used to prepare the TCR beta libraries. In the source study's methods: A new computational method, built on a probabilistic model of VDJ rearrangement, was used to identify disease-linked TCR variants. TCRdb redid the processing of the public reads, applying fastp at Q25 and MiXCR, and retained in-frame beta chains. CDR3 protein duplicates are merged, each entry listing the most common genes and DNA. For this entry, the V and J calls and clone size follow TCRdb and not the study's own pipeline. A total of around 890,000 distinct CDR3 sequences appear in this sample, 12% of them only once. 0.45% to 0.6% of the sample comes from the top ten. There are 12 amino acids in the CDR3, from cysteine to phenylalanine inclusive. Only the CDR3 portion is preserved as DNA: 36 bases, with reading frame beginning at the first base. Looking up the germline V gene (reference sequence) yields CDR1 DFQATT and CDR2 SNEGSKA. V and J are truncated by 4 bases and 3 bases respectively, leaving an intervening sequence of 10 bases.

Overall study outcomes, separate from this receptor: A CD8+ phenotype was shown by the disease-linked clones, which were found at relatively low frequencies in peripheral blood. Significant enrichment of the disease-linked clones was reported in matched synovial fluid samples from ankylosing spondylitis patients. A TCR beta motif made up of eight highly homologous amino acid variants appeared to be characteristic of blood from ankylosing spondylitis patients. Some motif variants were previously reported in synovial fluid and blood of reactive arthritis patients, suggesting common disease-initiation mechanisms.

This receptor was identified in a male donor with ankylosing spondylitis. The chain uses TRBV20-1 and TRBJ2-7, with the identity of the D gene unclear. Sequenced material: blood, either unsorted or a sorted T cell fraction (not recorded which). CDR3 region: CSATGAVYEQYF. DNA sequence: TGCAGTGCTACTGGCGCGGTCTACGAGCAGTACTTC.